The entry below gives a single T cell receptor (beta chain) sequence along with its context. The data originate from a study of blood T cell repertoires in COVID-19. Germline V gene data show CDR1 as SGHTA and CDR2 as FQGTGA. The CDR3 is 14 amino acids. V was cut by 5 bases and J by 4 bases, with 14 bases left in between. Seattle patients were enrolled during active infection and followed longitudinally. This table comes from immunoSEQ multiplex PCR, and its TCRdb copy is limited to in-frame clones, with some not included. The sample holds around 190,000 clones, approximately 90% seen once. Sequenced input: peripheral blood. V usage is TRBV7-3 and J usage is TRBJ1-2; no clear D. This sequence originates from a man aged 50 to 60 with COVID-19, enrolled during active disease. CDR3 bases: TGTGCCAGCAGCCCCAATCCGGAGGGCTATGGCTACACCTTC. This gives the protein CASSPNPEGYGYTF.